The 20 T cell receptor beta chains in this list originate from one sample, sequenced in a study of identical twins. TCRdb reprocessed the 5' RACE reads with MiXCR, giving one entry per CDR3 protein. The sample contains around 450,000 distinct CDR3 sequences, around 14% of which appear only once. The sample was also reused in another study, on yellow fever vaccine responses in identical twins.

The sequenced sample was CD4+ T cells sorted from blood. Receptor source: a woman between 18 and 29 years old in good health.

This clonotype was counted ten times or more. V and J are TRBV10-3 and TRBJ1-6, with D unclear. The CDR3 loop spans 14 amino acids. The V and J ends lost 8 bases and 0 bases respectively, with 8 bases between them. Germline assignment: CDR1 ENHRY and CDR2 SYGVKD. The CDR3 coding sequence is TGTGCCATCCGAAACAACTCCTATAATTCACCCCTCCACTTT. As protein: CAIRNNSYNSPLHF.

The sample holds a few counts of this clonotype. This chain connects TRBV20-1 to TRBJ2-1; no reliable D call. CDR1 and CDR2 from the germline V gene are DFQATT and SNEGSKA (reference sequence). The V end lost 2 bases, the J end lost 7 bases, and 9 bases lay between the germline ends. The CDR3 spans 12 residues. The CDR3 sequence: CSARPLVNEQFF. The CDR3 DNA reads as TGCAGTGCTAGACCCTTAGTTAATGAGCAGTTCTTC.

This sequence joins TRBV6-5 and TRBJ2-7; 8 bases match TRBD2. Germline-derived CDR1 and CDR2 are MNHEY and SVGAGI. The junction had 8 bases not matched to a gene; V was cut back by 0 bases and J by 4 bases. CDR3 length: 16 residues. This chain's CDR3 is CASSYSSGGGRYEQYF. CDR3 DNA sequence: TGTGCCAGCAGTTACTCATCAGGCGGGGGGCGATACGAGCAGTACTTC.

V and J are TRBV27 and TRBJ2-3; D remains unclear. The ends were cut back, 10 bases at V and 7 bases at J, with 27 bases in the middle. The CDR3 extends over 16 amino acids. Germline CDR1 and CDR2: MNHEY and SMNVEV (reference sequence). Here the CDR3 reads CATRSDRLLGSNTQYF. For the CDR3, the DNA is TGTGCCACCCGCTCGGACCGTCTCCTCGGGTCAAATACGCAGTATTTT.

This clonotype was recorded many times. The rearrangement joins TRBV20-1 to TRBJ2-7, with 8 bases aligning to TRBD2. The V segment lost 0 bases and the J segment 0 bases; nucleotides outside the gene matches: 1. CDR1 is DFQATT and CDR2 is SNEGSKA in the germline V gene (reference sequence). The CDR3 sequence is 14 residues long. The CDR3 loop is CSARDTSGSYEQYF. Written as DNA, the CDR3 is TGCAGTGCTAGAGATACTAGCGGCTCCTACGAGCAGTACTTC.

V gene TRBV12-3 or TRBV12-4 combines with J gene TRBJ2-6, with a tentative D call TRBD2 (5 bases). Trimming left V 9 bases short and J 1 base short, with 10 bases between. The CDR3 has 14 residues. The CDR3 spells CASGLGSGANVLTF. DNA of the CDR3: TGTGCCAGTGGACTTGGTTCTGGGGCCAACGTCCTGACTTTC.

As for this clonotype: A read error is possible here, since a much larger clone lies one base away. The J gene is TRBJ2-1, the V gene TRBV25-1; D is undetermined. There are 15 residues in the CDR3. Trimming shortened V by 1 base and J by 6 bases, and 13 bases separated the two germline ends. Germline CDR1 reads MGHDK; CDR2 reads SYGVNS. In nucleotides, the CDR3 is TGTGCCAGCAGTGAATCTAGAAGTGGCTGCAATGAGCAGTTCTTC. This translates into CASSESRSGCNEQFF.

This clonotype was counted a single time. This chain links TRBV12-3 or TRBV12-4 with TRBJ2-7; D gene ambiguous. V lost 6 bases, J lost 5 bases, and 8 bases lay in between. The CDR3 is 11 residues long. As DNA, the CDR3 is TGTGCCAGCAGGAAGGCGGACGAGCAGTACTTC. Residues: CASRKADEQYF.

CDR3: CASRPKSSYNEQFF. The CDR3 bases are TGTGCCAGCAGACCAAAGAGCTCCTACAATGAGCAGTTCTTC. The gene calls are TRBV12-3 or TRBV12-4 and TRBJ2-1; no clear D gene. The V end lost 6 bases, the J end lost 0 bases, and 9 bases lay between the germline ends. The CDR3 has 14 amino acids.

The chain carries TRBV24-1 and TRBJ2-1; 9 nucleotides line up with TRBD2. V dropped 5 bases and J dropped 0; count of bases not matched to a gene: 4. The CDR3 covers 16 residues. Germline CDR1 reads KGHDR; CDR2 reads SFDVKD. CDR3: CATSGGGGISYNEQFF. CDR3 DNA: TGTGCCACCAGTGGCGGGGGGGGAATCTCCTACAATGAGCAGTTCTTC.

This clonotype was found a few times. V gene TRBV7-2 combines with J gene TRBJ2-3, with 7 bases fitting TRBD2. Looked up from germline, CDR1 is SGHTA and CDR2 is FQGNSA. The V segment lost 1 base and the J segment 5 bases; nucleotides outside the gene matches: 9. This CDR3 spans 16 amino acids. The CDR3 DNA follows: TGTGCCAGCAGCTTAGGATCCGGGGCGGGAGTAGATACGCAGTATTTT. This translates into CASSLGSGAGVDTQYF. The complete variable domain, with remaining parts taken from reference TRBV7-2 and TRBJ2-3, reads GAGVSQSPSNKVTEKGKDVELRCDPISGHTALYWYRQSLGQGLEFLIYFQGNSAPDKSGLPSDRFSAERTGGSVSTLTIQRTQQEDSAVYLCASSLGSGAGVDTQYFGPGTRLTVL.

The rearrangement joins TRBV4-3 to TRBJ2-1, with TRBD2 identical over 8 bases. Germline CDR1 and CDR2: LGHNA and YSLEER. The CDR3 is 15 amino acids. V dropped 4 bases and J dropped 5; count of bases not matched to a gene: 7. CDR3 DNA sequence: TGCGCCAGCAGCCCGGGAGGGTATCGGGACAATGAGCAGTTCTTC. Protein sequence: CASSPGGYRDNEQFF.

Only a few counts were recorded for this clonotype. The chain links TRBV5-5 to TRBJ2-5; no clear D gene. The CDR3 spans 14 residues. Germline lookup yields CDR1 SGHKS and CDR2 YYEKEE (reference sequence). V lost 1 base and J 1 base, leaving 8 bases between the germline ends. CDR3 coding DNA: TGTGCCAGCAGCTTGATTACCGTCCAAGAGACCCAGTACTTC. It codes for CASSLITVQETQYF.

This clonotype was seen only a few times. DNA for the CDR3: TGTGCCAGCAGCTTAGGGACGGGAGCTTTCTTT. Its protein product is CASSLGTGAFF. The gene calls are TRBV7-9 and TRBJ1-1, with unresolved D. Trimming shortened V by 1 base and J by 10 bases, and 7 bases separated the two germline ends. Germline V lookup: CDR1 SEHNR, CDR2 FQNEAQ (reference sequence). The CDR3 extends over 11 amino acids.

The chain carries TRBV6-2 or TRBV6-3 and TRBJ2-7; no reliable D call. Germline assignment: CDR1 MNHEY and CDR2 SVGEGT. CDR3 length equals 12 residues. With 6 bases removed from V and 2 bases from J, the gap between germline ends came to 8 bases. CDR3 sequence: CASSARTYEQYF. The CDR3 DNA reads TGTGCCAGCAGCGCCCGGACCTACGAGCAGTACTTC.

J is TRBJ2-5 and V is TRBV12-3 or TRBV12-4, with 9 bases matching TRBD2. Trimming took 3 bases from V and 5 from J; bases not matched to a gene: 7. CDR3 length equals 15 residues. CDR3 amino acids: CASSLGGGARETQYF. DNA of the CDR3: TGTGCCAGCAGTTTGGGCGGGGGGGCCCGGGAGACCCAGTACTTC.

The V call is TRBV6-2 or TRBV6-3, the J call TRBJ2-3; tentative D call: TRBD1 (6 bases). There are 14 residues in the CDR3. Germline CDR1 is MNHEY and CDR2 is SVGEGT. V lost 6 bases and J lost 0, with 10 bases in between. The CDR3 is CASSRGQSTDTQYF. The CDR3 bases are TGTGCCAGCAGCCGAGGACAGAGCACAGATACGCAGTATTTT.

The chain links TRBV29-1 to TRBJ2-7, with no clear D. The CDR3 consists of 13 residues. V shed 3 bases and J shed 5 bases, with 14 bases lying between them. CDR1 and CDR2 (germline): SQVTM, ANQGSEA. The CDR3 region has the DNA TGCAGCGTTGAGATGGGCAGCTCAAACGAGCAGTACTTC. Its protein is CSVEMGSSNEQYF.

This clonotype came up a few times. V is TRBV14 and J is TRBJ2-4, with 9 bases fitting TRBD1. Germline V gene data show CDR1 as SGHDN and CDR2 as FVKESK. The junction had 10 bases not matched to a gene; V was cut back by 4 bases and J by 0 bases. CDR3 length: 18 amino acids. CDR3 region: CASSPGQGGLIAKNIQYF. CDR3 sequence (DNA): TGTGCCAGCAGCCCGGGACAGGGTGGCTTAATAGCCAAAAACATTCAGTACTTC.

This clonotype occurred a few times. V and J are TRBV5-1 and TRBJ2-1; 11 bases match TRBD2. CDR1 is SGHRS, CDR2 YFSETQ, per germline. CDR3 length: 16 amino acids. Unmatched junction bases numbered 5, after V lost 1 base and J lost 5 bases. CDR3 amino acids: CASSLMTSGAHNEQFF. The CDR3 region has the DNA TGCGCCAGCAGCTTGATGACTAGCGGGGCTCACAATGAGCAGTTCTTC.